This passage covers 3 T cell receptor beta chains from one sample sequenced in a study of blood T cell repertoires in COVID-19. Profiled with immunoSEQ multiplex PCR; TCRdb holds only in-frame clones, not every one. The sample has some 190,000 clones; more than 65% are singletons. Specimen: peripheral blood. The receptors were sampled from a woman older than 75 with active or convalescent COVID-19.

The chain's CDR3 is CASSLAVLKETQYF. For the CDR3, the DNA is TGTGCCAGCAGCTTGGCAGTCTTAAAAGAGACCCAGTACTTC. The genes are TRBV5-6 and TRBJ2-5; D call uncertain. The CDR3 is 14 residues long. Trimming pared 0 bases from V and 3 bases from J, leaving 9 bases between. Germline lookup yields CDR1 SGHDT and CDR2 YYEEEE. Combining the CDR3 with reference TRBV5-6 and TRBJ2-5 gives the whole variable domain DAGVTQSPTHLIKTRGQQVTLRCSPKSGHDTVSWYQQALGQGPQFIFQYYEEEERQRGNFPDRFSGHQFPNYSSELNVNALLLGDSALYLCASSLAVLKETQYFGPGTRLLVL.

This CDR3 is CASSRDRGSSYNSPLHF. The CDR3 bases are TGTGCCAGCAGCAGGGACAGGGGAAGCTCCTATAATTCACCCCTCCACTTT. The gene calls are TRBV21-1 and TRBJ1-6; the listed D gene, TRBD1, was not tested against the DNA. TRBV21-1 is marked as a pseudogene. CDR3 length equals 17 residues.

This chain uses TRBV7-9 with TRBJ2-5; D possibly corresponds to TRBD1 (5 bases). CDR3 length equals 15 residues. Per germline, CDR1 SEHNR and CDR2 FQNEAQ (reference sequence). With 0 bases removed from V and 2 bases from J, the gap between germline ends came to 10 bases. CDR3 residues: CASSLATARQETQYF. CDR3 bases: TGTGCCAGCAGCTTAGCGACAGCACGGCAAGAGACCCAGTACTTC.